This is a list of T cell receptor beta chains from one sample in a study of OX40 agonist ivuxolimab in advanced cancers. Assay: immunoSEQ multiplex PCR; the TCRdb copy retains only in-frame clones and omits some. The table has about 99,000 clones, approximately 93% seen once; the top ten hold more than 0.15%. The input for sequencing was CD4+ or CD8+ T cells sorted from blood, taken in a trial of the OX40 agonist ivuxolimab. These receptors originate from an adult with an advanced solid tumor such as melanoma, head and neck, liver or kidney cancer. Both conserved end residues are part of each CDR3. The D gene is left open where the match is weak. Clone size is stated in some rows and not others, as once, few, many or a class when expanded.

.	TRBV4-1	TRBJ1-4	TRBD1	CASVDRANEKLFF	TGCGCCAGCGTGGACAGGGCTAATGAAAAACTGTTTTTT
.	TRBV4-3	TRBJ2-2	TRBD2	CASSQARGGTGELFF	TGCGCCAGCAGCCAAGCCCGGGGGGGCACCGGGGAGCTGTTTTTT
.	TRBV7-9	TRBJ1-4	TRBD1	CASSFPGTGTETNEKLFF	TGTGCCAGCAGCTTCCCCGGGACAGGGACTGAAACTAATGAAAAACTGTTTTTT
.	TRBV28	TRBJ2-3	.	CASSFRGRGTDTQYF	TGTGCCAGCAGTTTTAGAGGTAGAGGTACAGATACGCAGTATTTT
once	TRBV7-2	TRBJ1-2	.	CASSTRSPLNYGYTF	TGTGCCAGCAGCACCCGTTCCCCTCTTAACTATGGCTACACCTTC
.	TRBV7-6	TRBJ1-3	.	CASSSPVAGNTIYF	TGTGCCAGCAGTTCCCCGGTGGCAGGAAACACCATATATTTT
.	TRBV4-1	TRBJ1-5	.	CASSQVPGGQGGGNQPQHF	TGCGCCAGCAGCCAAGTACCAGGCGGGCAGGGTGGGGGCAATCAGCCCCAGCATTTT
.	TRBV19	TRBJ2-4	TRBD1	CASSIGTEIITPQYF	TGTGCCAGTAGTATTGGGACAGAGATAATTACCCCCCAGTACTTC
.	TRBV5-4	TRBJ2-2	.	CASSPIGGDTGELFF	TGTGCCAGCAGCCCTATAGGAGGGGACACCGGGGAGCTGTTTTTT
.	TRBV5-4	TRBJ2-5	.	CASSLNGAGQETQYF	TGTGCCAGCAGCTTGAATGGTGCAGGGCAAGAGACCCAGTACTTC
.	TRBV19	TRBJ2-1	TRBD1	CASSPGTGVYNEQFF	TGTGCCAGTAGTCCCGGGACAGGGGTATACAATGAGCAGTTCTTC
.	TRBV14	TRBJ1-5	.	CASSQEGVRQPQHF	TGTGCCAGCAGCCAAGAGGGCGTCAGGCAGCCCCAGCATTTT
once	TRBV6-6	TRBJ1-5	TRBD1	CASSLDRGSNQPQHF	TGTGCCAGCAGTTTGGACAGGGGTAGCAATCAGCCCCAGCATTTT
.	TRBV7-2	TRBJ1-3	.	CASSLAPGTGGNTIYF	TGTGCCAGCAGCTTAGCCCCCGGGACGGGTGGAAACACCATATATTTT
.	TRBV9	TRBJ2-2	TRBD1	CASSVMGQAKTGELFF	TGTGCCAGCAGCGTAATGGGACAGGCGAAAACCGGGGAGCTGTTTTTT
.	TRBV4-1	TRBJ2-7	TRBD2	CASSQELAGGYEQYF	TGCGCCAGCAGCCAAGAACTAGCGGGAGGTTACGAGCAGTACTTC
.	TRBV7-9	TRBJ1-2	.	CAIPPGDNVGYTF	TGTGCCATCCCCCCGGGGGACAATGTTGGCTACACCTTC
.	TRBV6-5	TRBJ2-7	.	CASSYLTGGSYEQYF	TGTGCCAGCAGTTACTTGACCGGAGGATCTTACGAGCAGTACTTC
.	TRBV30	TRBJ2-6	.	CAWSVIPLAGANVLTF	TGTGCCTGGAGTGTAATTCCCCTAGCTGGGGCCAACGTCCTGACTTTC
.	TRBV2	TRBJ1-2	.	CASSEERGNYGYTF	TGTGCCAGCAGTGAGGAGCGAGGGAACTATGGCTACACCTTC
once	TRBV14	TRBJ2-7	TRBD1	CASSQVGTGFEQYF	TGTGCCAGCAGCCAAGTGGGGACAGGGTTCGAGCAGTACTTC
.	TRBV7-2	TRBJ2-1	.	CASSLNRVLDEQFF	TGTGCCAGCAGCTTAAACAGGGTTTTGGATGAGCAGTTCTTC
once	TRBV7-2	TRBJ2-2	.	CASSFSGSSGELFF	TGTGCCAGCAGCTTTTCGGGTTCTAGCGGGGAGCTGTTTTTT
.	TRBV7-9	TRBJ2-3	TRBD2	CASSPSGGKDTQYF	TGTGCCAGCAGCCCTAGCGGGGGTAAAGATACGCAGTATTTT
.	TRBV11-2	TRBJ2-2	TRBD1	CASRFNRGPNTGELFF	TGTGCCAGCAGATTCAACAGGGGCCCGAACACCGGGGAGCTGTTTTTT
.	TRBV5-4	TRBJ2-2	.	CASSPANTGELFF	TGTGCCAGCAGCCCGGCGAACACCGGGGAGCTGTTTTTT
.	TRBV4-1	TRBJ2-4	.	CASSQEDRRHRYF	TGCGCCAGCAGCCAAGAAGATAGGAGACATAGGTACTTC
.	TRBV7-2	TRBJ2-3	.	CASSLVPGTDTQYF	TGTGCCAGCAGCTTAGTCCCCGGCACAGATACGCAGTATTTT
.	TRBV29-1	TRBJ1-3	.	CSVDGEGAGNTIYF	TGCAGCGTTGACGGGGAGGGGGCTGGAAACACCATATATTTT
.	TRBV19	TRBJ2-7	.	CASSSTRRSVSHSGLQGQYF	TGTGCCAGTAGTAGTACCCGACGGTCTGTTTCACACTCCGGACTTCAAGGGCAGTACTTC
.	TRBV9	TRBJ1-6	TRBD1	CASSVGDRSSVGSPLHF	TGTGCCAGCAGCGTAGGGGACAGGTCTTCGGTGGGTTCACCCCTCCACTTT
.	TRBV28	TRBJ2-7	.	CASRAYEQYF	TGTGCCAGCAGAGCCTACGAGCAGTACTTC
.	TRBV4-2	TRBJ1-1	.	CASSQVTLRVNTEAFF	TGTGCCAGCAGCCAAGTAACGCTGCGGGTCAACACTGAAGCTTTCTTT
.	TRBV11-3	TRBJ2-2	TRBD2	CASSFLAGGTGELFF	TGTGCCAGCAGCTTTCTAGCGGGAGGCACCGGGGAGCTGTTTTTT
.	TRBV28	TRBJ2-7	TRBD2	CASSSPGTSGGYEQYF	TGTGCCAGCAGTTCCCCCGGGACTAGCGGGGGCTACGAGCAGTACTTC
.	TRBV28	TRBJ2-3	TRBD2	CASCRAGGDTQYF	TGTGCCAGCTGCCGCGCGGGGGGAGATACGCAGTATTTT
.	TRBV19	TRBJ1-5	.	CASRIQRNSNQPQHF	TGTGCCAGCCGGATCCAACGTAATAGCAATCAGCCCCAGCATTTT
.	TRBV7-2	TRBJ2-7	TRBD1	CASSFDRGLFYEQYF	TGTGCCAGCAGCTTCGACAGGGGGTTATTCTACGAGCAGTACTTC
.	TRBV28	TRBJ1-6	.	CASLAPRGGNNSPLHF	TGTGCCAGCCTTGCCCCCCGGGGAGGAAATAATTCACCCCTCCACTTT
.	TRBV5-1	TRBJ1-2	TRBD1	CASSPVRGLDYGYTF	TGCGCCAGCTCCCCAGTAAGGGGGCTAGACTATGGCTACACCTTC
.	TRBV19	TRBJ2-7	.	CARYPVGEQYF	TGTGCCAGATATCCGGTGGGGGAGCAGTACTTC